This T cell receptor beta chain was captured in a study of cytomegalovirus exposure and HLA in healthy donors. The primer mix had 60 Vbeta and 13 Jbeta primers. Sequencing was performed with immunoSEQ multiplex PCR; in TCRdb, only in-frame clones are kept and a portion is missing. The repertoire holds about 110,000 clones, under 90% seen once, with roughly 2.3% in the top ten. CDR3 length: 15 residues. Trimming removed 4 bases at V and 2 bases at J, with 14 bases between. From germline, CDR1 is LNHDA and CDR2 SQIVND (reference sequence). The rearrangement joins TRBV19 to TRBJ1-1; TRBD1 might be the D (6 bases). The receptor's source is a woman aged 25 to 45 in good health and CMV-seronegative. The sample consisted of PBMCs. For the CDR3, the DNA is TGTGCCAGTAGTACTTCACACAGGGCCAACACTGAAGCTTTCTTT. Translating gives CASSTSHRANTEAFF.